Listed below are T cell receptor beta chains from one sample, sequenced in a study of blood T cells in healthy people across ages. One entry per CDR3 protein, called by TCRdb with MiXCR from the 5' RACE reads. This sample carries 1.8 million or so distinct CDR3 sequences, roughly 43% of them seen once, and the ten largest clones take more than 20%. The source material was blood. Receptors were obtained from a human donor in good health. Both conserved end residues are part of each CDR3. The D gene is left open where the match is weak. A row's size may be missing; if present it is once, few, many or a size class.

CDR3 length: 16; J gene: TRBJ2-7; clone size: .; D gene: .; V gene: TRBV15; CDR3 protein: CATCRELTSWRYEQYF; CDR3 DNA: TGTGCCACCTGCAGAGAACTGACGTCCTGGCGCTACGAGCAGTACTTC
CDR3 length: 16; J gene: TRBJ2-7; clone size: few; D gene: .; V gene: TRBV5-1; CDR3 protein: CASSLDPDVTSYEQYF; CDR3 DNA: TGCGCCAGCAGCTTGGACCCCGATGTAACTTCCTACGAGCAGTACTTC
CDR3 length: 17; J gene: TRBJ2-1; clone size: .; D gene: TRBD2; V gene: TRBV3-1; CDR3 protein: CASSQDTSGGAVNEQFF; CDR3 DNA: TGTGCCAGCAGCCAAGATACCAGCGGGGGGGCCGTAAATGAGCAGTTCTTC
CDR3 length: 19; J gene: TRBJ1-2; clone size: .; D gene: .; V gene: TRBV27; CDR3 protein: CASSLSSGLLLQDHYGYTF; CDR3 DNA: TGTGCCAGCAGTTTATCGTCGGGCCTCTTACTCCAGGACCACTATGGCTACACCTTC
CDR3 length: 15; J gene: TRBJ2-1; clone size: .; D gene: TRBD1; V gene: TRBV5-1; CDR3 protein: CASSVLQGAYNEQFF; CDR3 DNA: TGCGCCAGCAGCGTACTACAGGGGGCCTACAATGAGCAGTTCTTC
CDR3 length: 15; J gene: TRBJ2-7; clone size: few; D gene: TRBD2; V gene: TRBV4-1; CDR3 protein: CASSQKLTSGYEQYF; CDR3 DNA: TGCGCCAGCAGCCAAAAACTCACTAGCGGGTACGAGCAGTACTTC
CDR3 length: 15; J gene: TRBJ1-1; clone size: few; D gene: .; V gene: TRBV4-3; CDR3 protein: CASSQELGPYTEAFF; CDR3 DNA: TGCGCCAGCAGCCAAGAGCTAGGACCGTACACTGAAGCTTTCTTT
CDR3 length: 13; J gene: TRBJ1-1; clone size: many; D gene: TRBD1; V gene: TRBV6-5; CDR3 protein: CASRRTGGTEAFF; CDR3 DNA: TGTGCCAGCAGGCGTACAGGGGGAACTGAAGCTTTCTTT
CDR3 length: 16; J gene: TRBJ1-6; clone size: .; D gene: .; V gene: TRBV7-6; CDR3 protein: CASSLGGTRHNSPLHF; CDR3 DNA: TGTGCCAGCAGCTTAGGGGGGACAAGACACAATTCACCCCTCCACTTT
CDR3 length: 12; J gene: TRBJ2-5; clone size: .; D gene: .; V gene: TRBV5-1; CDR3 protein: CASREGRETQYF; CDR3 DNA: TGCGCCAGCAGGGAGGGGCGAGAGACCCAGTACTTC
CDR3 length: 15; J gene: TRBJ1-5; clone size: few; D gene: .; V gene: TRBV6-5; CDR3 protein: CASSYSGTGRQPQHF; CDR3 DNA: TGTGCCAGCAGTTACTCAGGTACAGGGCGCCAGCCCCAGCATTTT
CDR3 length: 15; J gene: TRBJ2-7; clone size: .; D gene: TRBD2; V gene: TRBV9; CDR3 protein: CASSGAGNSSYEQYF; CDR3 DNA: TGTGCCAGCAGCGGAGCGGGGAATAGCTCCTACGAGCAGTACTTC
CDR3 length: 17; J gene: TRBJ2-7; clone size: .; D gene: TRBD1; V gene: TRBV7-2; CDR3 protein: CASSLAHRTGWVYEQYF; CDR3 DNA: TGTGCCAGCAGCTTAGCGCATAGGACAGGGTGGGTCTACGAGCAGTACTTC
CDR3 length: 16; J gene: TRBJ1-2; clone size: .; D gene: TRBD1; V gene: TRBV24-1; CDR3 protein: CATSDPTKDRGTGYTF; CDR3 DNA: TGTGCCACCAGTGACCCGACAAAGGACAGGGGGACTGGCTACACCTTC
CDR3 length: 15; J gene: TRBJ1-4; clone size: .; D gene: .; V gene: TRBV9; CDR3 protein: CASSVNTGGTEKLFF; CDR3 DNA: TGTGCCAGCAGCGTTAATACAGGCGGGACTGAAAAACTGTTTTTT
CDR3 length: 17; J gene: TRBJ1-2; clone size: once; D gene: .; V gene: TRBV7-2; CDR3 protein: CASSLSTHRRANYGYTF; CDR3 DNA: TGTGCCAGCAGCTTATCGACCCACAGGAGAGCTAACTATGGCTACACCTTC
CDR3 length: 17; J gene: TRBJ2-1; clone size: few; D gene: TRBD2; V gene: TRBV24-1; CDR3 protein: CATRGTSGGGTYNEQFF; CDR3 DNA: TGTGCCACCAGAGGGACTAGCGGGGGTGGAACTTACAATGAGCAGTTCTTC
CDR3 length: 15; J gene: TRBJ1-1; clone size: few; D gene: .; V gene: TRBV10-3; CDR3 protein: CAISIDREVNTEAFF; CDR3 DNA: TGTGCCATCAGTATCGACAGAGAAGTGAACACTGAAGCTTTCTTT
CDR3 length: 18; J gene: TRBJ2-3; clone size: .; D gene: TRBD2; V gene: TRBV5-1; CDR3 protein: CASSLAQTSGGAGDTQYF; CDR3 DNA: TGCGCCAGCAGCTTGGCCCAGACTAGCGGGGGGGCCGGAGATACGCAGTATTTT
CDR3 length: 16; J gene: TRBJ2-3; clone size: .; D gene: TRBD2; V gene: TRBV4-3; CDR3 protein: CASSSGGAWRTDTQYF; CDR3 DNA: TGCGCCAGCAGTAGCGGGGGGGCCTGGCGCACAGATACGCAGTATTTT
CDR3 length: 15; J gene: TRBJ2-5; clone size: .; D gene: .; V gene: TRBV5-1; CDR3 protein: CASSFGDTYQETQYF; CDR3 DNA: TGCGCCAGCAGCTTTGGAGACACGTACCAAGAGACCCAGTACTTC
CDR3 length: 15; J gene: TRBJ2-1; clone size: .; D gene: TRBD1; V gene: TRBV12-3/TRBV12-4; CDR3 protein: CASTLGQAHTNEQFF; CDR3 DNA: TGTGCCAGCACCCTGGGACAGGCACACACGAATGAGCAGTTCTTC
CDR3 length: 15; J gene: TRBJ2-6; clone size: .; D gene: .; V gene: TRBV11-2; CDR3 protein: CASSPMGSGANILTF; CDR3 DNA: TGTGCCAGCAGCCCCATGGGCTCTGGGGCCAACATCCTGACTTTC
CDR3 length: 15; J gene: TRBJ2-3; clone size: .; D gene: .; V gene: TRBV27; CDR3 protein: CASSLYMGVRDTQYF; CDR3 DNA: TGTGCCAGCAGTTTATACATGGGGGTGAGAGATACGCAGTATTTT
CDR3 length: 15; J gene: TRBJ2-7; clone size: .; D gene: TRBD2; V gene: TRBV4-1; CDR3 protein: CANSRGTSVTYEQYF; CDR3 DNA: TGCGCCAACAGCCGAGGAACTAGCGTAACCTACGAGCAGTACTTC
CDR3 length: 16; J gene: TRBJ1-1; clone size: few; D gene: .; V gene: TRBV5-5; CDR3 protein: CASSSPPARGYTEAFF; CDR3 DNA: TGTGCCAGCAGCTCCCCTCCCGCCAGGGGTTACACTGAAGCTTTCTTT
CDR3 length: 16; J gene: TRBJ2-3; clone size: .; D gene: TRBD2; V gene: TRBV15; CDR3 protein: CATSRLAGGATDTQYF; CDR3 DNA: TGTGCCACCAGCAGACTAGCGGGGGGCGCAACAGATACGCAGTATTTT
CDR3 length: 16; J gene: TRBJ1-5; clone size: .; D gene: .; V gene: TRBV20-1; CDR3 protein: CSALSEGQGRNQPQHF; CDR3 DNA: TGCAGTGCTCTGAGTGAGGGGCAGGGGAGGAATCAGCCCCAGCATTTT
CDR3 length: 15; J gene: TRBJ1-6; clone size: .; D gene: .; V gene: TRBV14; CDR3 protein: CASSPLVAGGSPLHF; CDR3 DNA: TGTGCCAGCAGCCCCCTGGTTGCCGGGGGGTCACCCCTCCACTTT
CDR3 length: 11; J gene: TRBJ1-2; clone size: few; D gene: .; V gene: TRBV20-1; CDR3 protein: CSARGVDGYTF; CDR3 DNA: TGCAGTGCTAGGGGGGTAGACGGCTACACCTTC
CDR3 length: 14; J gene: TRBJ1-2; clone size: .; D gene: .; V gene: TRBV27; CDR3 protein: CASRLVVGRDGYTF; CDR3 DNA: TGTGCCAGCAGGTTAGTAGTTGGGAGGGATGGCTACACCTTC
CDR3 length: 15; J gene: TRBJ2-7; clone size: .; D gene: TRBD1; V gene: TRBV24-1; CDR3 protein: CATSDPDRGTYEQYF; CDR3 DNA: TGTGCCACCAGTGATCCGGACAGGGGGACCTACGAGCAGTACTTC
CDR3 length: 17; J gene: TRBJ1-5; clone size: few; D gene: .; V gene: TRBV7-2; CDR3 protein: CASSLVGGTLSNQPQHF; CDR3 DNA: TGTGCCAGCAGCTTAGTAGGTGGGACACTTAGCAATCAGCCCCAGCATTTT
CDR3 length: 13; J gene: TRBJ1-2; clone size: few; D gene: .; V gene: TRBV12-5; CDR3 protein: CASGLSGKYGYTF; CDR3 DNA: TGTGCTAGTGGTTTGTCGGGGAAATACGGCTACACCTTC
CDR3 length: 14; J gene: TRBJ2-3; clone size: .; D gene: TRBD2; V gene: TRBV6-1; CDR3 protein: CASSGLANTNTQYF; CDR3 DNA: TGTGCCAGCAGTGGACTAGCGAACACAAATACGCAGTATTTT
CDR3 length: 12; J gene: TRBJ2-4; clone size: .; D gene: .; V gene: TRBV10-3; CDR3 protein: CATGLSGTEQYF; CDR3 DNA: TGTGCCACGGGACTCTCGGGAACGGAGCAGTACTTC
CDR3 length: 13; J gene: TRBJ2-5; clone size: .; D gene: .; V gene: TRBV20-1; CDR3 protein: CSARRGGEETQYF; CDR3 DNA: TGCAGTGCCCGCCGCGGAGGGGAAGAGACCCAGTACTTC
CDR3 length: 16; J gene: TRBJ2-5; clone size: few; D gene: TRBD2; V gene: TRBV13; CDR3 protein: CASSVRTSGLQETQYF; CDR3 DNA: TGTGCCAGCAGCGTTCGGACTAGCGGACTCCAAGAGACCCAGTACTTC
CDR3 length: 14; J gene: TRBJ2-5; clone size: .; D gene: TRBD1; V gene: TRBV15; CDR3 protein: CATSIRQGQETQYF; CDR3 DNA: TGTGCCACCAGCATTCGACAGGGCCAAGAGACCCAGTACTTC
CDR3 length: 12; J gene: TRBJ1-1; clone size: .; D gene: .; V gene: TRBV20-1; CDR3 protein: CSARKSAIEAFF; CDR3 DNA: TGCAGTGCTAGAAAGTCGGCGATTGAAGCTTTCTTT
CDR3 length: 13; J gene: TRBJ2-5; clone size: few; D gene: .; V gene: TRBV25-1; CDR3 protein: CASQGDPRETQYF; CDR3 DNA: TGTGCCAGCCAAGGGGACCCCCGAGAGACCCAGTACTTC
CDR3 length: 15; J gene: TRBJ2-3; clone size: few; D gene: .; V gene: TRBV7-2; CDR3 protein: CATGLKQGPLHTQYF; CDR3 DNA: TGTGCCACCGGGCTTAAACAGGGACCTCTGCATACGCAGTATTTT
CDR3 length: 13; J gene: TRBJ1-2; clone size: .; D gene: .; V gene: TRBV27; CDR3 protein: CASSFGSGGGYTF; CDR3 DNA: TGTGCCAGCAGTTTCGGGTCAGGCGGAGGCTACACCTTC
CDR3 length: 14; J gene: TRBJ2-5; clone size: .; D gene: .; V gene: TRBV7-6; CDR3 protein: CATRRVRGQETQYF; CDR3 DNA: TGTGCCACCCGGCGGGTCAGGGGTCAAGAGACCCAGTACTTC
CDR3 length: 18; J gene: TRBJ2-1; clone size: few; D gene: .; V gene: TRBV12-3/TRBV12-4; CDR3 protein: CASSPLIWGASSYNEQFF; CDR3 DNA: TGTGCCAGCAGTCCCCTAATCTGGGGGGCCAGCTCCTACAATGAGCAGTTCTTC